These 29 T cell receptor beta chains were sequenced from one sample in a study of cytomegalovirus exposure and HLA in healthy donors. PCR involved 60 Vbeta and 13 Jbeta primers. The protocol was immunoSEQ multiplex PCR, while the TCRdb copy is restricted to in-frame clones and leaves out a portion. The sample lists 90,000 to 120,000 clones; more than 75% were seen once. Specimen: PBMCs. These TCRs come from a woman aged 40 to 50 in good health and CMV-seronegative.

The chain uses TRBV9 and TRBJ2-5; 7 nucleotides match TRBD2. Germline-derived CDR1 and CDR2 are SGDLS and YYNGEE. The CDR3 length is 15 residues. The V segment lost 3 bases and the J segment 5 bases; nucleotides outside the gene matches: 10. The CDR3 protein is CASSAGTTVQETQYF. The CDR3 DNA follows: TGTGCCAGCAGCGCCGGGACTACCGTGCAGGAGACCCAGTACTTC. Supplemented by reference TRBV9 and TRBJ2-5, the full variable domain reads DSGVTQTPKHLITATGQRVTLRCSPRSGDLSVYWYQQSLDQGLQFLIQYYNGEERAKGNILERFSAQQFPDLHSELNLSSLELGDSALYFCASSAGTTVQETQYFGPGTRLLVL.

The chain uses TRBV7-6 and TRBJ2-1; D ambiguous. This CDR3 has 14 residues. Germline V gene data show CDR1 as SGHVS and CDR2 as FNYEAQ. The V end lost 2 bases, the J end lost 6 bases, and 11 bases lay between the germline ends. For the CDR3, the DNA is TGTGCCAGCAGCTTACAAGCAGGCCGCAATGAGCAGTTCTTC. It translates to CASSLQAGRNEQFF.

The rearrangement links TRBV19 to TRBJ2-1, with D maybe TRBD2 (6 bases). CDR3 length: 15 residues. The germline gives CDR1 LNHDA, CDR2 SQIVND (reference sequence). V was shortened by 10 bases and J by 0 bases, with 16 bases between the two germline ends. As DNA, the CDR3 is TGTGCCACCGCCTCGCTAGCGAGCTCCTACAATGAGCAGTTCTTC. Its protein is CATASLASSYNEQFF.

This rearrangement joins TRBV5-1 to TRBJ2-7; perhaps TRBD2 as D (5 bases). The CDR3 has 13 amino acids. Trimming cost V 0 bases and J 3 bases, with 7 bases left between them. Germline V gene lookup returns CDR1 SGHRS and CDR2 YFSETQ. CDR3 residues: CASSLATSYEQYF. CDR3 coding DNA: TGCGCCAGCAGCTTGGCCACTAGCTACGAGCAGTACTTC.

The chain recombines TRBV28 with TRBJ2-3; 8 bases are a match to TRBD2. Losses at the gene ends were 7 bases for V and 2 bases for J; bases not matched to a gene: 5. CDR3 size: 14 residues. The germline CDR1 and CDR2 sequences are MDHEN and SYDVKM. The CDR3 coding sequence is TGTGCCAGCACCCCTAGCGGGTTCACAGATACGCAGTATTTT. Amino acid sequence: CASTPSGFTDTQYF.

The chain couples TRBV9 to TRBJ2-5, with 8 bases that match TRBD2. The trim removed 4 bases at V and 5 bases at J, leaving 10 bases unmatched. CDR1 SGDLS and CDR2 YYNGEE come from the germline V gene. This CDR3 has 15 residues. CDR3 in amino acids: CASSFLAGRGETQYF. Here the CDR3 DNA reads TGTGCCAGCAGCTTCTTAGCGGGAAGGGGGGAGACCCAGTACTTC.

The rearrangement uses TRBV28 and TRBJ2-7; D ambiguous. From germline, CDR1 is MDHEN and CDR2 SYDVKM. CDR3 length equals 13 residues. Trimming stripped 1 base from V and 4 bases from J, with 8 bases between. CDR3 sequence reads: CASSLSTDYEQYF. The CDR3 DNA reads TGTGCCAGCAGTTTATCAACAGATTACGAGCAGTACTTC.

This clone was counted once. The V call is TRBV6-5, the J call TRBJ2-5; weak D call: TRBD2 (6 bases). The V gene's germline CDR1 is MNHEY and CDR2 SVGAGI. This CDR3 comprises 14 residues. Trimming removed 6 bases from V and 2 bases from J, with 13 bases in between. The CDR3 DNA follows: TGTGCCAGCAGCTACGCGGGGCGGCAAGAGACCCAGTACTTC. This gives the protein CASSYAGRQETQYF.

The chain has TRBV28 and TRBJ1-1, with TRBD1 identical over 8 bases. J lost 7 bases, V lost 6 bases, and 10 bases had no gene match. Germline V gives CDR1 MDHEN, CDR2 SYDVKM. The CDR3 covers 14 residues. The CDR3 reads CASRYTQGVLEAFF. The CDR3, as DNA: TGTGCCAGCAGGTACACACAGGGGGTTCTTGAAGCTTTCTTT.

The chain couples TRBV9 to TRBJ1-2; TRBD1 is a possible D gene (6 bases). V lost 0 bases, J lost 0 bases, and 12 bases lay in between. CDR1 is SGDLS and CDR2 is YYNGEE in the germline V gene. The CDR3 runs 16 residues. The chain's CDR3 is CASSVGTGTTNYGYTF. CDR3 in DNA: TGTGCCAGCAGCGTAGGTACAGGGACTACTAACTATGGCTACACCTTC.

The CDR3 region has the DNA TGTGCCAGCAGCTTAACAAGGGGCCCCACAGATACGCAGTATTTT. It translates to CASSLTRGPTDTQYF. This rearrangement joins TRBV7-9 to TRBJ2-3; a possible D gene is TRBD1 (5 bases). This CDR3 comprises 15 residues. V gave up 2 bases and J gave up 2 bases, with 11 bases separating them. Germline V CDR1 and CDR2: SEHNR, FQNEAQ (reference sequence).

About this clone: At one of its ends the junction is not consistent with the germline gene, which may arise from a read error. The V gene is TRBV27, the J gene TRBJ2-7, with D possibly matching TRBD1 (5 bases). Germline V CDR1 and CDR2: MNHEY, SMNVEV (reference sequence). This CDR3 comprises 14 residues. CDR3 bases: TGTGCCAGCAGTTCCAGGGTGGGTGGGTACGGGCAGTACTTC. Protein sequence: CASSSRVGGYGQYF.

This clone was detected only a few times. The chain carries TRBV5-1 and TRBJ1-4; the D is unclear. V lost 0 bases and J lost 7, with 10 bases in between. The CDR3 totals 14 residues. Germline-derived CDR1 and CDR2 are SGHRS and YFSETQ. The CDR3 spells CASSLDAVGEKLFF. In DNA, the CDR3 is TGCGCCAGCAGCTTGGATGCGGTCGGTGAAAAACTGTTTTTT.

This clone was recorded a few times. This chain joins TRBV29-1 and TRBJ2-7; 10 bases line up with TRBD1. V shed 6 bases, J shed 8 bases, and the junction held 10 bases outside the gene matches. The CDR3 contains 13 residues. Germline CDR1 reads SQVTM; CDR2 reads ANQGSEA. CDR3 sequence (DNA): TGCAGCGTCCGGGACAGGGGAATGGAAAAGCAGTACTTC. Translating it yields CSVRDRGMEKQYF.

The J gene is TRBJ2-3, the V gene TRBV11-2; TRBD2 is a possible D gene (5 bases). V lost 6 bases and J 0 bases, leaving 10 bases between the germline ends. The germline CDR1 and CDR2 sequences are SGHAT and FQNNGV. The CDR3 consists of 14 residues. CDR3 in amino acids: CASRRTGSTDTQYF. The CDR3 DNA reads TGTGCCAGCAGAAGGACGGGGAGCACAGATACGCAGTATTTT.

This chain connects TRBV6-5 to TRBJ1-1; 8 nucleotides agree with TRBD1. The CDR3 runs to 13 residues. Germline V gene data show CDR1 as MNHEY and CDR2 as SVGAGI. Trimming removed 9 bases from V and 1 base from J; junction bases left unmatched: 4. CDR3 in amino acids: CASKTGENTEAFF. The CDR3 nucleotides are TGTGCCAGTAAGACAGGGGAGAACACTGAAGCTTTCTTT.

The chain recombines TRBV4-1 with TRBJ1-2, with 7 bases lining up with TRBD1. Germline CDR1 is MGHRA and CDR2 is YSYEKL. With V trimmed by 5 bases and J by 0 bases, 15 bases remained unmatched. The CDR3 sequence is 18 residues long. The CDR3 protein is CASSSSRQGAKANYGYTF. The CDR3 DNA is TGCGCCAGCAGCTCATCCCGACAGGGAGCTAAAGCTAACTATGGCTACACCTTC.

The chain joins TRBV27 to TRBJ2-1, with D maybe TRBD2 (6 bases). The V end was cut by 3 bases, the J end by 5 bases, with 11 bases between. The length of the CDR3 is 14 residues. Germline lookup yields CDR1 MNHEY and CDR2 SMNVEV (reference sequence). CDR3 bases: TGTGCCAGCAGTTTTGGTAGCGGTCACAATGAGCAGTTCTTC. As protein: CASSFGSGHNEQFF.

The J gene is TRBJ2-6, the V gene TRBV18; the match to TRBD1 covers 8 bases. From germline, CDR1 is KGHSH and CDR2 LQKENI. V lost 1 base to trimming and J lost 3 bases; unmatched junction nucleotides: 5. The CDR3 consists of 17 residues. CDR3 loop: CASSPRQGAHGANVLTF. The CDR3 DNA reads TGTGCCAGCTCACCACGGCAGGGGGCGCATGGGGCCAACGTCCTGACTTTC.

The CDR3 here is CASSLSQAGGWADTQYF. CDR3 coding DNA: TGTGCCAGCAGTTTATCGCAAGCGGGAGGCTGGGCAGATACGCAGTATTTT. This chain uses TRBV28 with TRBJ2-3; 9 nucleotides match TRBD2. The V gene end was trimmed by 1 base and the J gene end by 4 bases; junction bases not matched to a gene: 9. The germline V gene encodes CDR1 MDHEN and CDR2 SYDVKM. CDR3 length: 17 residues.

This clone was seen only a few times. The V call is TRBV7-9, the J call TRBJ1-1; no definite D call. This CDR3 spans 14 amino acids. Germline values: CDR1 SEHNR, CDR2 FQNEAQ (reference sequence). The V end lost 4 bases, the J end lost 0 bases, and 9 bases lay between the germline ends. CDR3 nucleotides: TGTGCCAGCAGCTGGAGAGCCATGAACACTGAAGCTTTCTTT. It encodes CASSWRAMNTEAFF. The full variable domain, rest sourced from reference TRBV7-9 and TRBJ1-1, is DTGVSQNPRHKITKRGQNVTFRCDPISEHNRLYWYRQTLGQGPEFLTYFQNEAQLEKSRLLSDRFSAERPKGSFSTLEIQRTEQGDSAMYLCASSWRAMNTEAFFGQGTRLTVV.

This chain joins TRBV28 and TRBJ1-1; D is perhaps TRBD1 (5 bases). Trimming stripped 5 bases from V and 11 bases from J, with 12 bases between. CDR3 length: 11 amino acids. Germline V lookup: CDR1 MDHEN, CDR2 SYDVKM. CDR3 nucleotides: TGTGCCAGCAGTCAAAGCAGGGTGGCTTTCTTT. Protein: CASSQSRVAFF.

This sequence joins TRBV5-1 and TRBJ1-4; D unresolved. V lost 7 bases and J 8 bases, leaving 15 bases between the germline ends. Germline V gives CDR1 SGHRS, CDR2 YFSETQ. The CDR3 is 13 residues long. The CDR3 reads CASGLVVGEKLFF. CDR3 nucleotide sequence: TGCGCCAGCGGATTAGTTGTCGGGGAAAAACTGTTTTTT. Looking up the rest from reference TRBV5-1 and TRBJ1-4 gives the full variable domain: KAGVTQTPRYLIKTRGQQVTLSCSPISGHRSVSWYQQTPGQGLQFLFEYFSETQRNKGNFPGRFSGRQFSNSRSEMNVSTLELGDSALYLCASGLVVGEKLFFGSGTQLSVL.

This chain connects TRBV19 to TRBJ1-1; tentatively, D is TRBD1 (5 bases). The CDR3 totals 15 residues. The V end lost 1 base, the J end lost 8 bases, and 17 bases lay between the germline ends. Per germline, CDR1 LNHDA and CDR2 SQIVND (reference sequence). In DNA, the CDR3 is TGTGCCAGTAGTATAGGGGGGACTCCAGAGCGGGAAGCTTTCTTT. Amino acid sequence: CASSIGGTPEREAFF.

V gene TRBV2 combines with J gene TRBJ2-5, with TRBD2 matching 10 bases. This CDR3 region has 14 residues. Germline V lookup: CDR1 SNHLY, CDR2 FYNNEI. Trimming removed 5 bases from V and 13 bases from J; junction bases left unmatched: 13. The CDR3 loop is CASSPRTSGILGYF. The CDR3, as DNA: TGTGCCAGCAGTCCCCGAACTAGCGGGATTTTGGGGTACTTC. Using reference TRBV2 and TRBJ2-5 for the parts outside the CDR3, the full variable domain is EPEVTQTPSHQVTQMGQEVILRCVPISNHLYFYWYRQILGQKVEFLVSFYNNEISEKSEIFDDQFSVERPDGSNFTLKIRSTKLEDSAMYFCASSPRTSGILGYFGPGTRLLVL.

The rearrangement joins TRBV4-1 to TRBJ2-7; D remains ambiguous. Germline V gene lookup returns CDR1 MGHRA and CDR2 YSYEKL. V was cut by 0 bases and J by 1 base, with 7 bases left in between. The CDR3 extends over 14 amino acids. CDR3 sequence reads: CASSQDEQSYEQYF. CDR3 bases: TGCGCCAGCAGCCAAGATGAACAGTCCTACGAGCAGTACTTC.

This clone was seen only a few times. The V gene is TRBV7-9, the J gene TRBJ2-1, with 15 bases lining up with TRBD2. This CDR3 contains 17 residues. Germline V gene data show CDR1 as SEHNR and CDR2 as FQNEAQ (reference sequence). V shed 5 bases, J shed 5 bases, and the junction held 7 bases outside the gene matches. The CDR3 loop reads CASSPRTSGRAHNEQFF. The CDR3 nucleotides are TGTGCCAGCAGCCCCCGGACTAGCGGGAGGGCTCACAATGAGCAGTTCTTC.

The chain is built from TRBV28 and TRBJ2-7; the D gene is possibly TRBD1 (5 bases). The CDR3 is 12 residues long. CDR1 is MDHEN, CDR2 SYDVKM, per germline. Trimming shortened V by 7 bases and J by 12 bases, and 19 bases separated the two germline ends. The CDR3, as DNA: TGTGCCAGCACCACTGGGGCCCCAGCACTGTACTTC. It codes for CASTTGAPALYF.

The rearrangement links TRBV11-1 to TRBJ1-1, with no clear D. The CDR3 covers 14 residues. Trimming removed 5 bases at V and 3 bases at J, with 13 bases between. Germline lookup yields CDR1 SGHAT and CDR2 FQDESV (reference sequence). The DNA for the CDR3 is TGTGCCAGCAGCACCAATTTCATAGACACTGAAGCTTTCTTT. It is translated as CASSTNFIDTEAFF.